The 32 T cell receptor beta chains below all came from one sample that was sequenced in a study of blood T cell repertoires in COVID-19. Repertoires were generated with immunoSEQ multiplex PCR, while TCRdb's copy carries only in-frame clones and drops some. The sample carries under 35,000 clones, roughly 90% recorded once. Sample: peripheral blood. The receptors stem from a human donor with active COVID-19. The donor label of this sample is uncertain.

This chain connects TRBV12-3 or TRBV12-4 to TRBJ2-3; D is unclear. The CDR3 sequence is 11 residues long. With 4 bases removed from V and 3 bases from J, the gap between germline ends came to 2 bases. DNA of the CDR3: TGTGCCAGCAGTTCAACAGATACGCAGTATTTT. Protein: CASSSTDTQYF.

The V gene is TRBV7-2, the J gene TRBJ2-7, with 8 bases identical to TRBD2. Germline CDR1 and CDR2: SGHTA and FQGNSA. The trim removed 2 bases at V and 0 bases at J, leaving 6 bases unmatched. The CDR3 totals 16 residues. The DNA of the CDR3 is TGTGCCAGCAGCTTACGCGGCGGGGGGAGCTCCTACGAGCAGTACTTC. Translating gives CASSLRGGGSSYEQYF.

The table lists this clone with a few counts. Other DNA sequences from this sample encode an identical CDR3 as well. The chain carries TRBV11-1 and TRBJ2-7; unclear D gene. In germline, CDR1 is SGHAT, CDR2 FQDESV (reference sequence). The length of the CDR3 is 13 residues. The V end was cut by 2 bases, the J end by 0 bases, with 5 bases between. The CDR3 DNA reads TGTGCCAGCAGCTTATCGAGCTCCTACGAGCAGTACTTC. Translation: CASSLSSSYEQYF.

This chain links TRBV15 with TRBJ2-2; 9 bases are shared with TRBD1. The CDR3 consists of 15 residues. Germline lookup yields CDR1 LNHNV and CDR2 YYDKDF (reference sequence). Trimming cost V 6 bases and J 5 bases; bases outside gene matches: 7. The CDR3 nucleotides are TGTGCCACCAGTGAGACAGGGGGAAATACCGGGGAGCTGTTTTTT. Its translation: CATSETGGNTGELFF.

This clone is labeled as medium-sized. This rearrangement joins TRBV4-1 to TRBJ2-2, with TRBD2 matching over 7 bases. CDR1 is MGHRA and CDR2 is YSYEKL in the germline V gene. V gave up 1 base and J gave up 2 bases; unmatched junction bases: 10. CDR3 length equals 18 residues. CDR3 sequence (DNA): TGCGCCAGCAGCCAAGTTTCGAGCGGGGACCCCAACACCGGGGAGCTGTTTTTT. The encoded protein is CASSQVSSGDPNTGELFF.

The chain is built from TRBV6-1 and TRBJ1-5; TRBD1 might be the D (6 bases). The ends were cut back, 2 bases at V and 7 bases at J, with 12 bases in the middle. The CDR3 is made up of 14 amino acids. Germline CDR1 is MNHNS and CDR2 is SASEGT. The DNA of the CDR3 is TGTGCCAGCAGTGAATTCATACAGGGCCAGCCCCAGCATTTT. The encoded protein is CASSEFIQGQPQHF.

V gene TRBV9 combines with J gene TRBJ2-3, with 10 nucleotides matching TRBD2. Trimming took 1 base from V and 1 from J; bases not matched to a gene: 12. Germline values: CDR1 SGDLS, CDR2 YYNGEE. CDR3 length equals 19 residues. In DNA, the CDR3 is TGTGCCAGCAGCGTAAAAGCGGGGGGGCCGTATTTGGGCACAGATACGCAGTATTTT. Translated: CASSVKAGGPYLGTDTQYF.

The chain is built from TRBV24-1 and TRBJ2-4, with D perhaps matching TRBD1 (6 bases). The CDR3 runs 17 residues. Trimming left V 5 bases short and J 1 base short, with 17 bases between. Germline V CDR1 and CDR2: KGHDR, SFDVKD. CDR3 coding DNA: TGTGCCACCAGTGCAGGGGTATTACAAGGGGCCAAAAACATTCAGTACTTC. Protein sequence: CATSAGVLQGAKNIQYF.

DNA of the CDR3: TGTGCCAGCAGCCAACTGGGACAGCAAGCTTTCTTT. Protein product: CASSQLGQQAFF. The chain recombines TRBV3-1 (or the pseudogene TRBV3-2) with TRBJ1-1, with 7 bases matching TRBD1. The V gene end was trimmed by 2 bases and the J gene end by 9 bases; junction bases not matched to a gene: 3. Germline CDR1 and CDR2: LGHDT and YNNKEL (reference sequence). CDR3 size: 12 residues.

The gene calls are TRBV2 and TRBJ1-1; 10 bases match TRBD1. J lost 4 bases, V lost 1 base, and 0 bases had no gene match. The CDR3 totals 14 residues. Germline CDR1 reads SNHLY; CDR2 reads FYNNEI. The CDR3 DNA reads TGTGCCAGCAGTGAAGGGACAGGGGGCACTGAAGCTTTCTTT. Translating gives CASSEGTGGTEAFF.

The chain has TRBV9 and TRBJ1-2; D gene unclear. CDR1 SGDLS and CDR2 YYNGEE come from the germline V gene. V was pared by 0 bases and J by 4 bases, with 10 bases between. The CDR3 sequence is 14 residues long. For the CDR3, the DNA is TGTGCCAGCAGCGTAGATGCTAGGAGCTATGGCTACACCTTC. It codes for CASSVDARSYGYTF.

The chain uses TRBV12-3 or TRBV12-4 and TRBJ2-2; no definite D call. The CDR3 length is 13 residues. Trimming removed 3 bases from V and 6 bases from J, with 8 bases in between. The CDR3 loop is CASSFLEAGELFF. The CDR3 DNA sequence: TGTGCCAGCAGTTTCTTAGAAGCCGGGGAGCTGTTTTTT.

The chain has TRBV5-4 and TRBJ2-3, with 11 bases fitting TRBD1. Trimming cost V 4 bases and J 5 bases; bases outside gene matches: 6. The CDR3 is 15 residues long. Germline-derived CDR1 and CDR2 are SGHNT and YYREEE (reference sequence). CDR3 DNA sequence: TGTGCCAGCAGCCGCCCCGGGACAGGGGGAGATACGCAGTATTTT. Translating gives CASSRPGTGGDTQYF.

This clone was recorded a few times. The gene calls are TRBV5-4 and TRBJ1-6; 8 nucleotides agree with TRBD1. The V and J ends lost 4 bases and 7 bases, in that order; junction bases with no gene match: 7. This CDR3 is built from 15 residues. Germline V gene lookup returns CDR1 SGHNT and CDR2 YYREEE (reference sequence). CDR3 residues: CASSAEQGDNSPLHF. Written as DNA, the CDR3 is TGTGCCAGCAGCGCGGAACAGGGGGACAATTCACCCCTCCACTTT. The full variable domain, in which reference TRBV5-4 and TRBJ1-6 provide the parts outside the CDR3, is ETGVTQSPTHLIKTRGQQVTLRCSSQSGHNTVSWYQQALGQGPQFIFQYYREEENGRGNFPPRFSGLQFPNYSSELNVNALELDDSALYLCASSAEQGDNSPLHFGNGTRLTVT.

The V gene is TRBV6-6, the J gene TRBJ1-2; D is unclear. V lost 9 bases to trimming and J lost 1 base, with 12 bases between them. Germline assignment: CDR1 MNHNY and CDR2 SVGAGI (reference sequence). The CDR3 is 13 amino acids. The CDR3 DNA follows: TGTGCCAGTCCGGGAGAGGGTAACTATGGCTACACCTTC. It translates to CASPGEGNYGYTF.

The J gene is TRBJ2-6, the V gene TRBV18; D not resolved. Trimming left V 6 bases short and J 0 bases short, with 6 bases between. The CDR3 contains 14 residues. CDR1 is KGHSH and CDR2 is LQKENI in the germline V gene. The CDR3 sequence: CASSPYSGANVLTF. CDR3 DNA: TGTGCCAGCTCGCCATACTCTGGGGCCAACGTCCTGACTTTC.

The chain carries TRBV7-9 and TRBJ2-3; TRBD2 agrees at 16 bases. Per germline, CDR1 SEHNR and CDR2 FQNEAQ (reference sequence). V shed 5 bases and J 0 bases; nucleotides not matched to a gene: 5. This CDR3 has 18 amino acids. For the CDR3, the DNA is TGTGCCAGCAGCAACCCGGGACTAGCGGGGGGGAGCACAGATACGCAGTATTTT. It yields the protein CASSNPGLAGGSTDTQYF.

The CDR3 reads CASSQAGTDTQYF. The CDR3 DNA sequence: TGTGCCAGCAGCCAAGCGGGCACAGATACGCAGTATTTT. The chain combines TRBV3-1 (or the pseudogene TRBV3-2) with TRBJ2-3; D gene unclear. The CDR3 contains 13 residues. Trimming took 1 base from V and 1 from J, leaving 3 bases between them. Germline V gives CDR1 LGHDT, CDR2 YNNKEL (reference sequence).

DNA of the CDR3: TGTGCCAGCAGCTTTGACAGGGTGGCTGGCTACACCTTC. Translating it yields CASSFDRVAGYTF. The chain uses TRBV7-8 and TRBJ1-2; 7 nucleotides line up with TRBD1. Germline V gene data show CDR1 as SGHVS and CDR2 as FQNEAQ. V was clipped by 3 bases and J by 7 bases; unmatched bases: 5. The CDR3 contains 13 residues.

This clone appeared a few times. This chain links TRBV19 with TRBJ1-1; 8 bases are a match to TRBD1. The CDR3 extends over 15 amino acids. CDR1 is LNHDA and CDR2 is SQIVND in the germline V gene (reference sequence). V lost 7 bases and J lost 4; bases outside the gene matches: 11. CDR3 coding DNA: TGTGCCAGTACGGATGGGCAGGGGGCTATCACTGAAGCTTTCTTT. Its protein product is CASTDGQGAITEAFF.

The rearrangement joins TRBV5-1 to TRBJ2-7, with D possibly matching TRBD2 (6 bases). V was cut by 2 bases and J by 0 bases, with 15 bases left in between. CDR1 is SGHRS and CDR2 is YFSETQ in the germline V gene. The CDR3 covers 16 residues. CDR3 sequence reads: CASSFSRRGPSYEQYF. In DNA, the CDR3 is TGCGCCAGCAGCTTCTCTAGGAGGGGACCCTCCTACGAGCAGTACTTC.

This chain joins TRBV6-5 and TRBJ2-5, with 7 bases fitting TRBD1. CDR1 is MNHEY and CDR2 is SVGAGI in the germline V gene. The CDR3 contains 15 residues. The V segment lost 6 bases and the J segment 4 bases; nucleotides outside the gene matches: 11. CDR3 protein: CASSLGQLNSETQYF. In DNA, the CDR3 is TGTGCCAGCAGCTTGGGACAGCTGAATTCAGAGACCCAGTACTTC.

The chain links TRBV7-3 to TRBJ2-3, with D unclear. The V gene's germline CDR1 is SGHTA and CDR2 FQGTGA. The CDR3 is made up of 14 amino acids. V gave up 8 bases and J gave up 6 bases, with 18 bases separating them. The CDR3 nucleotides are TGTGCCAGCGCCGGCCTTCTCCCCGGGGATACGCAGTATTTT. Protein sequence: CASAGLLPGDTQYF.

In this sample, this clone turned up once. The CDR3 DNA follows: TGTGCCAGCAGCCGAACGATAGGACCGGAGGGGGGCTACACCTTC. Residues: CASSRTIGPEGGYTF. The chain combines TRBV5-6 with TRBJ1-2; perhaps TRBD1 as D (5 bases). Germline CDR1 and CDR2: SGHDT and YYEEEE. This CDR3 has 15 amino acids. V lost 4 bases to trimming and J lost 8 bases, with 21 bases between them.

The DNA of the CDR3 is TGTGCCAGCAGTCCTAGCGGGGCAACCCTCAATGAGCAGTTCTTC. It translates to CASSPSGATLNEQFF. The rearrangement joins TRBV28 to TRBJ2-1, with 9 bases aligning to TRBD2. CDR3 length: 15 amino acids. Germline lookup yields CDR1 MDHEN and CDR2 SYDVKM. Unmatched junction bases numbered 8, after V lost 5 bases and J lost 6 bases. Combining the CDR3 with reference TRBV28 and TRBJ2-1 gives the whole variable domain DVKVTQSSRYLVKRTGEKVFLECVQDMDHENMFWYRQDPGLGLRLIYFSYDVKMKEKGDIPEGYSVSREKKERFSLILESASTNQTSMYLCASSPSGATLNEQFFGPGTRLTVL.

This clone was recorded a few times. DNA for the CDR3: TGCGCCAGCAGCCTCCGGGACAGGGCCTCACCCCTCCACTTT. It encodes CASSLRDRASPLHF. The chain has TRBV4-1 and TRBJ1-6, with 9 bases lining up with TRBD1. The CDR3 is made up of 14 amino acids. The V segment lost 4 bases and the J segment 10 bases; nucleotides outside the gene matches: 5. Per the germline V gene, CDR1 is MGHRA and CDR2 is YSYEKL.

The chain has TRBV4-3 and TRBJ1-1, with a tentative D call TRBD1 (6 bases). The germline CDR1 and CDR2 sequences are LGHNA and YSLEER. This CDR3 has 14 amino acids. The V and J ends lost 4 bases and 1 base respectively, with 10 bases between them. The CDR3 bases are TGCGCCAGCAGCCCGGGACACCAGAACACTGAAGCTTTCTTT. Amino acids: CASSPGHQNTEAFF.

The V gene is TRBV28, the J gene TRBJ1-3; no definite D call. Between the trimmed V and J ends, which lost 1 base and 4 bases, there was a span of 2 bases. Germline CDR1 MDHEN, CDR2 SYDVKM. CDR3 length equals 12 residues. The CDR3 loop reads CASSLSGNTIYF. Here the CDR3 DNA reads TGTGCCAGCAGTTTATCAGGAAACACCATATATTTT. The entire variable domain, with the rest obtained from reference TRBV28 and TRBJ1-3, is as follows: DVKVTQSSRYLVKRTGEKVFLECVQDMDHENMFWYRQDPGLGLRLIYFSYDVKMKEKGDIPEGYSVSREKKERFSLILESASTNQTSMYLCASSLSGNTIYFGEGSWLTVV.

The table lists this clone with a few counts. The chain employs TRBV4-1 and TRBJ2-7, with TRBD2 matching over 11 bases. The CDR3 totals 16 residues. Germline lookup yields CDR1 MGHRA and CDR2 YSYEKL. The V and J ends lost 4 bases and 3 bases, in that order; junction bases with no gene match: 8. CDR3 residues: CASSRGASGGIYEQYF. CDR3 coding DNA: TGCGCCAGCAGCCGAGGGGCTAGCGGGGGGATCTACGAGCAGTACTTC.

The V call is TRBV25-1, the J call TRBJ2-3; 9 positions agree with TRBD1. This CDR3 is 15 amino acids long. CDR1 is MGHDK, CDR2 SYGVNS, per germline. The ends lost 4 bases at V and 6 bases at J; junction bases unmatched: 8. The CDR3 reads CASSAGQGRVDTQYF. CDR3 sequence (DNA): TGTGCCAGCAGTGCAGGACAGGGGAGAGTGGATACGCAGTATTTT.

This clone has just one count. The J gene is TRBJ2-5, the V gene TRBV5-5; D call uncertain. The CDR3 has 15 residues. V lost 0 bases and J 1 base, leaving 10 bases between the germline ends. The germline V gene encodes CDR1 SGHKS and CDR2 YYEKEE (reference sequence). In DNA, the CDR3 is TGTGCCAGCAGCTTGGTGGGCAGCCCCCAAGAGACCCAGTACTTC. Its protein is CASSLVGSPQETQYF.

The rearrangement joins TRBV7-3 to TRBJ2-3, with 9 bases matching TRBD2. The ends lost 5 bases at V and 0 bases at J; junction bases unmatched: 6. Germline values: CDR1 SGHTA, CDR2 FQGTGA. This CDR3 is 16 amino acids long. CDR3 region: CASSVTSGTSTDTQYF. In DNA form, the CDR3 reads TGTGCCAGCAGCGTGACTAGCGGTACTAGCACAGATACGCAGTATTTT. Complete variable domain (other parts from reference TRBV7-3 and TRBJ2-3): GAGVSQTPSNKVTEKGKYVELRCDPISGHTALYWYRQSLGQGPEFLIYFQGTGAADDSGLPNDRFFAVRPEGSVSTLKIQRTERGDSAVYLCASSVTSGTSTDTQYFGPGTRLTVL.